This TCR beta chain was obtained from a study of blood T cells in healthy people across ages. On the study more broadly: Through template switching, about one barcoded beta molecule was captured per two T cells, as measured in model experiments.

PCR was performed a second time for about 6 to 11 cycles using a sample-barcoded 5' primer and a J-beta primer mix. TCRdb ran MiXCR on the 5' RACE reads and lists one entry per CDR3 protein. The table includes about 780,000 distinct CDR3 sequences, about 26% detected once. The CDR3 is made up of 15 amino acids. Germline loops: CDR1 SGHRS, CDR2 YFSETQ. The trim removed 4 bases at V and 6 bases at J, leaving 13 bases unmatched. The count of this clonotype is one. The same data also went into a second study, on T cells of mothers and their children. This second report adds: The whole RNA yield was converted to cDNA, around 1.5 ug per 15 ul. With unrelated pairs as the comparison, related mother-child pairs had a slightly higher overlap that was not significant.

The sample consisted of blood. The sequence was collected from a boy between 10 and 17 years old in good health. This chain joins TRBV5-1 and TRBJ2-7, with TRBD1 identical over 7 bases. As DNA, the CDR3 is TGCGCCAGCAGCATGACGCCGACAGGGTGGATCGAGCAGTACTTC. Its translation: CASSMTPTGWIEQYF.